The 17 T cell receptor beta chains below come from one sample, sequenced in a study of post-analysis software for immune sequencing data. General observations from the study: Controls had lower frequencies than patients of about 5 TRBV segments, which included TRBV5-6, TRBV5-1 and TRBV20-1.

TCR beta cDNA libraries had unique molecular identifiers. TCRdb re-called the PCR reads through MiXCR, storing one row per CDR3 protein. Among hundreds of thousands of distinct CDR3 sequences listed, 25% to 30% were seen once. What these receptors recognize is not known. The sequenced sample was blood. The receptor source for this set is a girl aged 5-17 years with multiple sclerosis.

The chain links TRBV7-8 to TRBJ1-1; D perhaps matches TRBD1 (6 bases). Trimming left V 6 bases short and J 3 bases short, with 17 bases between. CDR3 length: 15 residues. Germline-derived CDR1 and CDR2 are SGHVS and FQNEAQ. CDR3 amino acids: CASRRGGIMDTEAFF. In DNA, the CDR3 is TGTGCCAGCAGGAGGGGGGGCATCATGGACACTGAAGCTTTCTTT.

The chain employs TRBV5-1 and TRBJ1-1; a weak D match, TRBD1 (5 bases). Germline lookup yields CDR1 SGHRS and CDR2 YFSETQ. Trimming removed 4 bases from V and 3 bases from J, with 13 bases in between. The CDR3 runs 14 residues. The CDR3 DNA sequence: TGCGCCAGCAGCCAACGAACAGGATACACTGAAGCTTTCTTT. Translated, it gives CASSQRTGYTEAFF. The entire variable domain, with the rest obtained from reference TRBV5-1 and TRBJ1-1, is as follows: KAGVTQTPRYLIKTRGQQVTLSCSPISGHRSVSWYQQTPGQGLQFLFEYFSETQRNKGNFPGRFSGRQFSNSRSEMNVSTLELGDSALYLCASSQRTGYTEAFFGQGTRLTVV.

The sample holds many counts of this clonotype. The rearrangement links TRBV29-1 to TRBJ1-2, with D tentatively TRBD1 (5 bases). This CDR3 has 13 residues. Germline V gene sequence: CDR1 SQVTM, CDR2 ANQGSEA. The V gene lost 5 bases and the J gene lost 3 bases, with 13 bases spanning the gap. The DNA of the CDR3 is TGCAGCGTTAATCGGGGGAAGGACTATGGCTACACCTTC. It encodes CSVNRGKDYGYTF. The complete variable domain, with remaining parts taken from reference TRBV29-1 and TRBJ1-2, reads SAVISQKPSRDICQRGTSLTIQCQVDSQVTMMFWYRQQPGQSLTLIATANQGSEATYESGFVIDKFPISRPNLTFSTLTVSNMSPEDSSIYLCSVNRGKDYGYTFGSGTRLTVV.

The genes are TRBV7-2 and TRBJ1-5; D gene unclear. V gave up 4 bases and J gave up 5 bases, with 9 bases separating them. The CDR3 spans 13 residues. In germline, CDR1 is SGHTA, CDR2 FQGNSA. CDR3 loop: CASSYLVDQPQHF. For the CDR3, the DNA is TGTGCCAGCAGCTACTTGGTTGATCAGCCCCAGCATTTT.

This clonotype has just a few counts. The gene calls are TRBV20-1 and TRBJ2-1; D is possibly TRBD1 (5 bases). Trimming pared 3 bases from V and 3 bases from J, leaving 12 bases between. In germline, CDR1 is DFQATT, CDR2 SNEGSKA (reference sequence). The CDR3 runs to 14 residues. CDR3 in DNA: TGCAGTGCTAGTCGCGGACAAGTCTACAATGAGCAGTTCTTC. It encodes CSASRGQVYNEQFF.

This clonotype is a singleton in its sample. CDR3 protein: CSATHKGPPGVPQHF. The CDR3 DNA sequence: TGCAGTGCTACCCATAAAGGGCCCCCGGGGGTGCCCCAGCATTTT. The gene calls are TRBV20-1 and TRBJ1-5, with D perhaps TRBD1 (5 bases). CDR1 is DFQATT and CDR2 is SNEGSKA in the germline V gene (reference sequence). Trimming shortened V by 4 bases and J by 9 bases, and 22 bases separated the two germline ends. The CDR3 extends over 15 amino acids.

The chain combines TRBV27 with TRBJ2-1; no definite D call. Trimming took off 2 bases at V and 13 bases at J, with 15 bases between the two ends. This CDR3 has 13 residues. CDR1 MNHEY and CDR2 SMNVEV come from the germline V gene (reference sequence). The CDR3 DNA follows: TGTGCCAGCAGTTTACGGGTCCGGAACCCCCAGTTCTTC. This sequence encodes CASSLRVRNPQFF.

In its sample, this clonotype was seen a few times. The rearrangement uses TRBV7-2 and TRBJ2-3; 11 bases align to TRBD2. Germline values: CDR1 SGHTA, CDR2 FQGNSA. CDR3 length: 16 amino acids. J was trimmed by 6 bases and V by 0 bases; bases with no gene match: 5. The CDR3, as DNA: TGTGCCAGCAGCTTAGCGGCTAGCGGGGGGCTCGATACGCAGTATTTT. Its protein product is CASSLAASGGLDTQYF.

J is TRBJ2-7 and V is TRBV3-1; D unresolved. The germline CDR1 and CDR2 sequences are LGHDT and YNNKEL (reference sequence). The V end lost 0 bases, the J end lost 2 bases, and 2 bases lay between the germline ends. The CDR3 runs 12 residues. CDR3 bases: TGTGCCAGCAGCCAAGACCCCTACGAGCAGTACTTC. Its protein product is CASSQDPYEQYF.

The gene calls are TRBV20-1 and TRBJ2-5; 12 positions agree with TRBD2. Germline V gives CDR1 DFQATT, CDR2 SNEGSKA (reference sequence). This CDR3 comprises 17 residues. The junction had 13 bases not matched to a gene; V was cut back by 4 bases and J by 4 bases. The CDR3 bases are TGCAGTGCTAAGGCTAGCGGGGGGGCCGCGTTGAGAGAGACCCAGTACTTC. Amino acid sequence: CSAKASGGAALRETQYF.

J is TRBJ2-2 and V is TRBV11-3; D gene ambiguous. Trimming cost V 2 bases and J 7 bases, with 14 bases left between them. Germline CDR1 SGHNT, CDR2 YENEEA. The CDR3 is made up of 15 amino acids. The CDR3 here is CASSLLRTGHGELFF. Here the CDR3 DNA reads TGTGCCAGCAGCTTACTCAGGACGGGTCACGGGGAGCTGTTTTTT.

This clonotype was seen a handful of times. The V call is TRBV12-3 or TRBV12-4, the J call TRBJ2-5, with D possibly matching TRBD1 (5 bases). V gave up 3 bases and J gave up 2 bases, with 16 bases separating them. The CDR3 runs 16 residues. CDR3 sequence reads: CASSFRLQESQETQYF. CDR3 in DNA: TGTGCCAGCAGTTTTCGCCTACAGGAAAGTCAAGAGACCCAGTACTTC.

V and J are TRBV12-3 or TRBV12-4 and TRBJ1-3, with D unclear. V lost 6 bases, J lost 2 bases, and 14 bases lay in between. This CDR3 contains 15 residues. In DNA form, the CDR3 reads TGTGCCAGCAGCGTAGGTGGGGTCCCTGGAAACACCATATATTTT. This codes for CASSVGGVPGNTIYF.

There are a few counts of this clonotype. The rearrangement joins TRBV29-1 to TRBJ2-7, with D hard to call. In germline, CDR1 is SQVTM, CDR2 ANQGSEA. Trimming stripped 4 bases from V and 4 bases from J, with 8 bases between. The length of the CDR3 is 11 residues. In DNA form, the CDR3 reads TGCAGCGTTGTACAGCTTTACGAGCAGTACTTC. It codes for CSVVQLYEQYF.

This clonotype was counted between two and nine times. V gene TRBV7-2 combines with J gene TRBJ2-3, with D uncertain. V dropped 6 bases and J dropped 3 bases, with 7 bases sitting between them. Germline V gives CDR1 SGHTA, CDR2 FQGNSA. The CDR3 length is 12 residues. CDR3 DNA sequence: TGTGCCAGCAGACATTTGACAGATACGCAGTATTTT. Its translation: CASRHLTDTQYF.

This clonotype has a single count. One end of the junction is discordant with germline, which a read error may explain. The V call is TRBV20-1, the J call TRBJ2-6, with D perhaps matching TRBD1 (5 bases). This CDR3 has 15 residues. The germline CDR1 and CDR2 sequences are DFQATT and SNEGSKA (reference sequence). The CDR3 loop is CSAITGFSGANVRTF. The CDR3 DNA follows: TGCAGTGCTATAACAGGCTTCTCTGGGGCCAACGTCCGGACTTTC.

J is TRBJ1-2 and V is TRBV29-1; no clear D. CDR3 length: 11 residues. V was pared by 4 bases and J by 7 bases, with 10 bases between. CDR1 is SQVTM and CDR2 is ANQGSEA in the germline V gene. The CDR3 DNA sequence: TGCAGCGTTGCACAGTCGATTGGCTACACCTTC. Protein: CSVAQSIGYTF.